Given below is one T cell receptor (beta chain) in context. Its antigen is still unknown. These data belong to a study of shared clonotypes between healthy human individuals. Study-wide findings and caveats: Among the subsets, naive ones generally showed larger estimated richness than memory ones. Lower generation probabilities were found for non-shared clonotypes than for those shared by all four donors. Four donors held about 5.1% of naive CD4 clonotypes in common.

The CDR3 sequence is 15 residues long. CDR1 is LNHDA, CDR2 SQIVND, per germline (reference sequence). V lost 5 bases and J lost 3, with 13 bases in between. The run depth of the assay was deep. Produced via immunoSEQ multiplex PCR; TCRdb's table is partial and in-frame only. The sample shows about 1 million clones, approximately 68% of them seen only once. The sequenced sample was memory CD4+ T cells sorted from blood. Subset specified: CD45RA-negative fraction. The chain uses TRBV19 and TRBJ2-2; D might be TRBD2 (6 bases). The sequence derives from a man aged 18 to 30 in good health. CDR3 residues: CASSPGDFYTGELFF. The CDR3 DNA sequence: TGTGCCAGTAGTCCCGGGGACTTTTACACCGGGGAGCTGTTTTTT.